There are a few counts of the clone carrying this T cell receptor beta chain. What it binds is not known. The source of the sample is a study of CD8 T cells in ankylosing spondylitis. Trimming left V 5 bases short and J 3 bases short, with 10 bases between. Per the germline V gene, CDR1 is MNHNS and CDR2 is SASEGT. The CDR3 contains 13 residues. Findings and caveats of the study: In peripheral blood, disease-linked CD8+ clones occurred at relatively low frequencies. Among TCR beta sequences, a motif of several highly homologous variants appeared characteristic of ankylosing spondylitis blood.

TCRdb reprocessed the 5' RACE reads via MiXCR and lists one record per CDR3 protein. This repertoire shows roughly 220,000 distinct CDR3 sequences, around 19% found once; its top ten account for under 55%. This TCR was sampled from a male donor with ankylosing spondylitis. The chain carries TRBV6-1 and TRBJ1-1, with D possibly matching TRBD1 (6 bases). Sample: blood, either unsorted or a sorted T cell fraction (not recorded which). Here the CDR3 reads CASSRQAYTEAFF. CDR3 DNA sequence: TGTGCCAGCAGTCGACAGGCGTACACTGAAGCTTTCTTT.